The clone carrying this T cell receptor beta chain was counted only a few times. The antigen is unknown. The data derive from a study of cytomegalovirus exposure and HLA in healthy donors. Findings of the study overall: In a later analysis, V- and J-gene trimming of beta chains associated with a DCLRE1C missense variant, replicated independently. Equally common other TCR beta chains were less clonally expanded than HLA-associated ones, a later analysis found. Later on, an analysis tied around 17,000 TCR beta sequences to HLA alleles at 0.05 false discovery rate.

V trimming: 4 bases; J trimming: 5 bases; junction bases outside the gene matches: 12. CDR3 size: 18 residues. CDR1 and CDR2 (germline): SGHVS, FNYEAQ. The PCR employed 60 Vbeta primers together with 13 Jbeta primers. Original analysis: Approximately 72 million unique TCR beta chains, roughly 11 million of them shared, were counted by a later analysis. TCRdb keeps only in-frame clones here, not all; method: immunoSEQ multiplex PCR. V, J and clone size derive from that table, while D and trimming were established from the DNA sequence. The sample consists of 99,000 or so clones, 76% of them appearing once.

The gene calls are TRBV7-6 and TRBJ2-5; 14 bases agree with TRBD2. The sequenced sample was PBMCs. This TCR was recovered from a man aged 35-49 years in good health and CMV-seropositive. The CDR3: CASSWGLAGVTLGETQYF. As DNA, the CDR3 is TGTGCCAGCAGCTGGGGACTAGCGGGGGTGACCTTGGGTGAGACCCAGTACTTC.